These 3 T cell receptor beta chains were sequenced from one sample in a study of blood T cell repertoires in COVID-19. Libraries were prepared by immunoSEQ multiplex PCR; TCRdb keeps only in-frame clonotypes and omits some of them. The data hold around 290,000 clones, with around nine tenths observed a single time. Sequencing was done on a sample of PBMCs or T cells enriched from blood (not recorded which). The receptors were sampled from a woman between 18 and 29 years old who had recovered from COVID-19.

The V call is TRBV10-2, the J call TRBJ1-2; D is possibly TRBD1 (6 bases). The V gene lost 2 bases and the J gene lost 7 bases, with 17 bases spanning the gap. The CDR3 is 15 residues long. Per the germline V gene, CDR1 is WSHSY and CDR2 is SAAADI. CDR3 amino acids: CASSETWTVYSGYTF. DNA of the CDR3: TGCGCCAGCAGTGAGACATGGACAGTTTATAGTGGCTACACCTTC.

This clone was found once. The chain recombines TRBV5-1 with TRBJ1-1, with TRBD1 identical over 7 bases. Looked up from germline, CDR1 is SGHRS and CDR2 is YFSETQ. V lost 4 bases and J lost 11; bases outside the gene matches: 11. The CDR3 runs 13 residues. The CDR3 sequence: CASSLDPGQKAFF. Written as DNA, the CDR3 is TGCGCCAGCAGCCTCGATCCGGGACAGAAGGCTTTCTTT.

This clone was seen more than once but under ten times. CDR3 DNA sequence: TGTGCCTGGAGTGAACAGGTCTCTCCAGGGACCTTC. This sequence encodes CAWSEQVSPGTF. V gene TRBV30 combines with J gene TRBJ1-2; TRBD1 might be the D (5 bases). The CDR3 has 12 residues. V lost 1 base, J lost 14 bases, and 17 bases lay in between. Looked up from germline, CDR1 is GTSNPN and CDR2 is SVGIG (reference sequence).